This T cell receptor beta chain was recorded in a study of T cell responses to AZD1222 COVID-19 vaccine. The study's findings and limits: Only after the peak T cell response were repertoires sampled.

This clone has more than one count but fewer than ten. Antigen specificity is unknown. Sequenced by immunoSEQ multiplex PCR; TCRdb stores in-frame clones only, minus some. The repertoire holds around 150,000 clones, over 65% seen once, with 4.1% in the top ten. The germline CDR1 and CDR2 sequences are SGHRS and YFSETQ. The CDR3 contains 16 residues. Trimming stripped 0 bases from V and 6 bases from J, with 15 bases between. The chain recombines TRBV5-1 with TRBJ1-4; tentative D call: TRBD1 (5 bases). This receptor was taken from an adult in good health. The source was peripheral blood, collected on day 0 of AZD1222 vaccination. The CDR3 region is CASSLAPGRVDEKLFF. Here the CDR3 DNA reads TGCGCCAGCAGCTTGGCCCCAGGGCGGGTAGATGAAAAACTGTTTTTT.